The rows below give T cell receptor beta chains drawn from one sample of a study of regulatory T cells in long-lasting Graves disease. From the multiplex PCR reads, TCRdb called clonotypes with MiXCR, one entry per CDR3 protein. This repertoire shows 550,000 to 600,000 distinct CDR3 sequences, around 15% found once; its top ten account for more than 10%. This sample was shared with a second study, whose subject was T cells in Graves' hyperthyroidism and ophthalmopathy.

The specimen was peripheral blood mononuclear cells (PBMCs), collected at new diagnosis, from a patient treated with antithyroid drugs. Receptors were obtained from a man between 18 and 29 years old with Graves disease. Both conserved end residues are part of each CDR3. The D gene is left open where the match is weak. A row's size may be missing; if present it is once, few, many or a size class.

D gene | clone size | J gene | V gene | CDR3 DNA | CDR3 protein
- | many | TRBJ1-1 | TRBV7-8 | TGTGCCAGCAGCTTGGCTCGGGTCGCCGGTGCTTTCTTT | CASSLARVAGAFF
- | many | TRBJ2-1 | TRBV5-1 | TGCGCCAGCAGCACACGGCGGGGCAATGAGCAGTTCTTC | CASSTRRGNEQFF
- | - | TRBJ1-1 | TRBV27 | TGTGCCAGCAGTTTATCGAACCTAAACACTGAAGCTTTCTTT | CASSLSNLNTEAFF
- | - | TRBJ1-1 | TRBV28 | TGTGCCAGCAGTGCCCCCTTACTGGGAAGGGTAACTGAAGCTTTCTTT | CASSAPLLGRVTEAFF
- | once | TRBJ2-7 | TRBV20-1 | TGCAGTGCACCAACCGGGACGTCGTACGAGCAGTACTTC | CSAPTGTSYEQYF
- | many | TRBJ2-3 | TRBV3-1 | TGTGCCAGCAGCCAAGGGACAGCTAGCACAGATACGCAGTATTTT | CASSQGTASTDTQYF
- | many | TRBJ2-3 | TRBV7-7 | TGTGCTAGCAGTCCCCTAGCGACAGCTGCAGATACGCAGTATTTT | CASSPLATAADTQYF
TRBD1 | many | TRBJ1-5 | TRBV11-2 | TGTGCCAGCAGCTTAGGGGACAGCATCAATCAGCCCCAGCATTTT | CASSLGDSINQPQHF
TRBD2 | - | TRBJ2-7 | TRBV19 | TGTGCCAGTAGTCCTCCGGGACTAGCGGGAGACAGCTCCTACGAGCAGTACTTC | CASSPPGLAGDSSYEQYF
TRBD2 | many | TRBJ2-2 | TRBV6-1 | TGTGCCAGCACCGTGGGGACTAGCGAGAACACCGGGGAGCTGTTTTTT | CASTVGTSENTGELFF
TRBD2 | many | TRBJ2-5 | TRBV11-2 | TGTGCCAGCAGCCCCGGACTAGCGGGGGCACGAGAGACCCAGTACTTC | CASSPGLAGARETQYF
TRBD1 | - | TRBJ2-7 | TRBV6-1 | TGTGCCAGCTATCCACCCGGACAGGGCAAGGGAGAGCAGTACTTC | CASYPPGQGKGEQYF
- | - | TRBJ1-6 | TRBV18 | TGTGCCAGCTCACCCCAGGGCACGGTGAATTCACCCCTCCACTTT | CASSPQGTVNSPLHF
TRBD2 | few | TRBJ2-7 | TRBV6-1 | TGTGCCAGCAGTGAGATTTACGGGAGGGCCGGGTACGAGCAGTACTTC | CASSEIYGRAGYEQYF
TRBD2 | - | TRBJ2-1 | TRBV30 | TGTGCCTGGATGAAACAGGCCCTGGGGTGGCGGGAGGGTTGGGGTGAGCAGTTCTTC | CAWMKQALGWREGWGEQFF
TRBD1 | many | TRBJ2-3 | TRBV27 | TGTGCCAGCAGTCCCCTAAAACGGGACAGGGGTCCGGATACGCAGTATTTT | CASSPLKRDRGPDTQYF
- | - | TRBJ2-2 | TRBV11-2 | TGTGCCAGCAGCTTACTGGGTCGGGCCGGGGAGCTGTTTTTT | CASSLLGRAGELFF
TRBD1 | many | TRBJ2-7 | TRBV6-1 | TGTGCCAGCAGCCACCTTGGACAGGGTCTCTTACTCTCTCTCTACGAGCAGTACTTC | CASSHLGQGLLLSLYEQYF
- | many | TRBJ2-1 | TRBV20-1 | TGCAGTGCTAGAGGCCCGCAAAACTCCTACAATGAGCAGTTCTTC | CSARGPQNSYNEQFF
- | - | TRBJ1-2 | TRBV18 | TGTGCCAGCTCACCGGACAAGGGGTATGGCTACACCTTC | CASSPDKGYGYTF
- | many | TRBJ2-1 | TRBV11-3 | TGTGCCAGCAGCTTAGGGGCGGACCGGGCGTATGAGCAGTTCTTC | CASSLGADRAYEQFF
- | few | TRBJ1-5 | TRBV30 | TGTGCCTGGGCCACGGTTAATAGCAATCAGCCCCAGCATTTT | CAWATVNSNQPQHF
TRBD1 | - | TRBJ2-7 | TRBV10-1 | TGCGCCAGCATGTCGACAGGGGAGTACGAGCAGTACTTC | CASMSTGEYEQYF
TRBD1 | many | TRBJ2-1 | TRBV20-1 | TGCAGTGCTAGGACAGGGGGCAATGAGCAGTTCTTC | CSARTGGNEQFF
- | - | TRBJ1-5 | TRBV19 | TGTGCCAGCAGCAGGGACACTAGCAATCAGCCCCAGCATTTT | CASSRDTSNQPQHF
TRBD2 | few | TRBJ2-1 | TRBV10-3 | TGTGCCATCAGAGTGACTAGCGGGAGGGAAGGGGACAATGAGCAGTTCTTC | CAIRVTSGREGDNEQFF
- | - | TRBJ1-5 | TRBV9 | TGTGCCAGCAGCGTATTCGGGGATCAGCCCCAGCATTTT | CASSVFGDQPQHF
TRBD2 | - | TRBJ2-3 | TRBV7-6 | TGTGCCAGCAGCCCCCGGCTAGCGGGATTGAGCAGCACAGATACGCAGTATTTT | CASSPRLAGLSSTDTQYF
- | many | TRBJ2-3 | TRBV5-1 | TGCGCCAGCAGCCTACCCGCCGGGGGCACAGATACGCAGTATTTT | CASSLPAGGTDTQYF
- | few | TRBJ1-1 | TRBV3-1 | TGTGCCAGCAGCCAAGATTTTGTGGGGGGGGGCACTGAAGCTTTCTTT | CASSQDFVGGGTEAFF
TRBD2 | many | TRBJ2-1 | TRBV11-3 | TGTGCCAGCAGCTTAGGACTAGCGGGATACTCCACCGAGCAGTTCTTC | CASSLGLAGYSTEQFF
- | few | TRBJ2-1 | TRBV5-5 | TGTGCCAGCAGCTTGGACGGACGGGTAGGTGAGCAGTTCTTC | CASSLDGRVGEQFF
TRBD2 | - | TRBJ2-3 | TRBV20-1 | TGCAGTGCTAGAGAGAGGCTAGCGGGGCGGTACACAGATACGCAGTATTTT | CSARERLAGRYTDTQYF
TRBD2 | many | TRBJ2-1 | TRBV6-6 | TGTGCCAGCAGTTACTCGGGCGGGAGCTCCTACAATGAGCAGTTCTTC | CASSYSGGSSYNEQFF
- | few | TRBJ2-3 | TRBV29-1 | TGCAGCGGAAGGGCAGCCACAGATACGCAGTATTTT | CSGRAATDTQYF
- | many | TRBJ1-2 | TRBV6-1 | TGTGCCAGCACCCCAGGACCTACCTATGGCTACACCTTC | CASTPGPTYGYTF
TRBD1 | many | TRBJ1-5 | TRBV28 | TGTGCCAGCAGTTTCCCTCGACAGGGCGGGAATCAGCCCCAGCATTTT | CASSFPRQGGNQPQHF
- | many | TRBJ1-5 | TRBV3-1 | TGTGCCAGCAGCCAAGATGGTAGAAGACAGCCCCAGCATTTT | CASSQDGRRQPQHF
TRBD1 | - | TRBJ2-2 | TRBV6-2/TRBV6-3 | TGTGCCAGCAGTTACTCCGGACAGGGGGCTGGGAACACCGGGGAGCTGTTTTTT | CASSYSGQGAGNTGELFF